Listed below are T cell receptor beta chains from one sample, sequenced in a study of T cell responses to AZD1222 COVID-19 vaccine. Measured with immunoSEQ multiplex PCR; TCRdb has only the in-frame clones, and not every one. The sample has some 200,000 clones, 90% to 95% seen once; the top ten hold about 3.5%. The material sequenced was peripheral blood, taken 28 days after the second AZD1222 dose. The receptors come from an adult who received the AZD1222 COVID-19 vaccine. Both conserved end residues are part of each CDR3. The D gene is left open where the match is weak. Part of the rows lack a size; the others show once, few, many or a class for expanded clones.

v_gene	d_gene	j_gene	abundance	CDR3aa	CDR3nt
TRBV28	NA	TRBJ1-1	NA	CASSPGGYGEAFF	TGTGCCAGCAGTCCTGGGGGGTATGGTGAAGCTTTCTTT
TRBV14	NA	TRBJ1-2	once	CASSQALGTAANYGYTF	TGTGCCAGCAGCCAAGCCCTTGGGACCGCCGCTAACTATGGCTACACCTTC
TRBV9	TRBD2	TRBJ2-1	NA	CASSPWGGGYNEQFF	TGTGCCAGCAGCCCATGGGGGGGAGGGTACAATGAGCAGTTCTTC
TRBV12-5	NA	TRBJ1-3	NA	CASGFAHSATIYF	TGTGCTAGTGGTTTCGCTCACTCAGCCACCATATATTTT
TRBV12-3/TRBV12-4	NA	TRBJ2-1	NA	CASREGNNEQFF	TGTGCCAGCAGGGAGGGGAACAATGAGCAGTTCTTC
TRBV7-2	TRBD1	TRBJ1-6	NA	CASSSQGQGQSPLHF	TGTGCCAGCAGCTCGCAGGGACAGGGACAATCACCCCTCCACTTT
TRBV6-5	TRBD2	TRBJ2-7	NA	CASSYSTSGTYEQYF	TGTGCCAGCAGTTACTCGACTAGCGGAACCTACGAGCAGTACTTC
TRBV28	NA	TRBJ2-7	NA	CASSVAGSSYEQYF	TGTGCCAGCAGTGTCGCGGGGAGCTCCTACGAGCAGTACTTC
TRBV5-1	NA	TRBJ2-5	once	CASSLGTLSQETQYF	TGCGCCAGCAGCTTGGGGACACTGAGTCAAGAGACCCAGTACTTC
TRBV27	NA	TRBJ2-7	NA	CASSLQGRIAYEQYF	TGTGCCAGCAGTTTACAGGGTCGTATTGCCTACGAGCAGTACTTC
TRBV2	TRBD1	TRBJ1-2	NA	CASRSGQGLRGYTF	TGTGCCAGCAGGTCGGGACAGGGTCTGCGTGGCTACACCTTC
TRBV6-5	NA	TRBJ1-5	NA	CASSYSARGNQPQHF	TGTGCCAGCAGTTACTCGGCACGGGGCAATCAGCCCCAGCATTTT
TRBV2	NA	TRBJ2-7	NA	CASEGAYEQYF	TGTGCCAGCGAGGGCGCATACGAGCAGTACTTC
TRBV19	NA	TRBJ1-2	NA	CASSTPKGGDYGYTF	TGTGCCAGTAGTACCCCCAAGGGGGGAGACTATGGCTACACCTTC
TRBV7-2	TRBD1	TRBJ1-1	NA	CASSARQGVNTEAFF	TGTGCCAGCAGCGCACGACAGGGGGTCAACACTGAAGCTTTCTTT
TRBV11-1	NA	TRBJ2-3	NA	CASSLSGGDTQYF	TGTGCCAGCAGCCTGAGTGGAGGAGATACGCAGTATTTT
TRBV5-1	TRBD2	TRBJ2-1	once	CASSPSAGAGDEQFF	TGCGCCAGCAGCCCCTCTGCGGGAGCGGGGGATGAGCAGTTCTTC
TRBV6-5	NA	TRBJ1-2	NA	CASRQPQGTNYGYTF	TGTGCCAGCAGACAACCCCAGGGTACTAACTATGGCTACACCTTC
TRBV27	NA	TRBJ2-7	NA	CASIRTGAAPYEQYF	TGTGCCAGCATCAGGACCGGAGCAGCTCCCTACGAGCAGTACTTC
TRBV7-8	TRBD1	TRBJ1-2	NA	CASSAAGTGSLGYTF	TGTGCCAGCAGCGCCGCCGGGACAGGGTCTCTTGGCTACACCTTC
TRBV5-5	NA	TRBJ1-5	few	CASSSDPRGHQPQHF	TGTGCCAGCAGCTCGGACCCCCGGGGACATCAGCCCCAGCATTTT
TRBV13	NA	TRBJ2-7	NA	CASSVSAVGTPFYEQYF	TGTGCCAGCAGCGTCTCCGCGGTCGGGACTCCCTTCTACGAGCAGTACTTC
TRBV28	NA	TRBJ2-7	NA	CASSNGAYEQYF	TGTGCCAGCAGTAACGGAGCCTACGAGCAGTACTTC
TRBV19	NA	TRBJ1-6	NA	CASTPVLANSPLHF	TGTGCCAGTACCCCGGTCCTTGCTAATTCACCCCTCCACTTT
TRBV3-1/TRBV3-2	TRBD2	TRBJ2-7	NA	CASSRAGGPYEQYF	TGTGCCAGCAGTCGAGCGGGAGGGCCCTACGAGCAGTACTTC
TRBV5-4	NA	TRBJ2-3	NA	CASSPSLGTSPGGWADTQYF	TGTGCCAGCAGCCCATCCTTGGGAACTAGTCCCGGAGGGTGGGCAGATACGCAGTATTTT
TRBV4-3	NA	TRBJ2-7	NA	CASAPGRGGSYEQYF	TGCGCCAGCGCCCCGGGCAGGGGGGGTTCCTACGAGCAGTACTTC
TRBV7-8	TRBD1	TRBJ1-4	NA	CASSSTGAEGKLFF	TGTGCCAGCAGCTCGACAGGGGCAGAGGGAAAACTGTTTTTT
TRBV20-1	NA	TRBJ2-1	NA	CSASPGDSYNEQFF	TGCAGTGCTAGTCCGGGGGACTCCTACAATGAGCAGTTCTTC
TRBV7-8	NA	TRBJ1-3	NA	CASSLVAGGNTIYF	TGTGCCAGCAGCTTAGTCGCAGGGGGAAACACCATATATTTT
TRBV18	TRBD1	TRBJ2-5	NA	CASSRGQVGTETQYF	TGTGCCAGCTCACGGGGACAGGTGGGGACGGAGACCCAGTACTTC
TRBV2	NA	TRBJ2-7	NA	CASSDRRPEQYF	TGTGCCAGCAGTGATCGTCGCCCCGAGCAGTACTTC
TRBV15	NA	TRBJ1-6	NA	CATRVTGGGSPLHF	TGTGCCACCAGAGTGACCGGCGGGGGTTCACCCCTCCACTTT
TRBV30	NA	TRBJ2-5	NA	CACNKGTAVQKETQYF	TGTGCCTGTAATAAGGGGACCGCGGTCCAGAAGGAGACCCAGTACTTC
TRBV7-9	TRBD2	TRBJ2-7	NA	CASSTREGAYEQYF	TGTGCCAGCAGTACGCGGGAGGGAGCCTACGAGCAGTACTTC
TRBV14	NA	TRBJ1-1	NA	CASSRDLVGWVIGQSDAEAFF	TGTGCCAGCAGCCGGGATTTAGTCGGCTGGGTGATAGGACAGTCCGACGCTGAAGCTTTCTTT
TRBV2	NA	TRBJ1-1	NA	CASNSLNAEAFF	TGTGCCAGCAACAGCTTGAACGCTGAAGCTTTCTTT
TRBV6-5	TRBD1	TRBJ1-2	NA	CASSRDRGNYGYTF	TGTGCCAGCAGCCGGGACAGGGGGAACTATGGCTACACCTTC
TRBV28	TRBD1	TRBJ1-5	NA	CATQMDRYSNQPQHF	TGTGCCACCCAAATGGACAGGTATAGCAATCAGCCCCAGCATTTT
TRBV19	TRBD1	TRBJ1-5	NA	CASRAQGAGQPQHF	TGTGCCAGTAGGGCACAGGGGGCAGGTCAGCCCCAGCATTTT
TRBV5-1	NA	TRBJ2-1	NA	CASSQDSLLNEQFF	TGCGCCAGCAGCCAGGACAGTCTACTCAATGAGCAGTTCTTC
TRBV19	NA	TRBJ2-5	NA	CASSMLGRQETQYF	TGTGCCAGTAGTATGCTAGGGAGACAAGAGACCCAGTACTTC
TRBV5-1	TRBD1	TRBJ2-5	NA	CASSPQGAPGETQYF	TGCGCCAGCAGCCCGCAGGGGGCGCCTGGAGAGACCCAGTACTTC
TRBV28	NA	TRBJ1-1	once	CASSFTGYTEAFF	TGTGCCAGCAGTTTTACTGGTTACACTGAAGCTTTCTTT
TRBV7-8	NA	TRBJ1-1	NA	CASSLRDRTEAFF	TGTGCCAGCAGCTTACGGGACCGCACTGAAGCTTTCTTT
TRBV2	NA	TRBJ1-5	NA	CASVQAGRDQPQHF	TGTGCCAGCGTCCAGGCCGGGAGGGATCAGCCCCAGCATTTT
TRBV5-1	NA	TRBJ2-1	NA	CASSPWFPPWSSYNEQFF	TGCGCCAGCAGCCCGTGGTTCCCTCCTTGGAGCTCCTACAATGAGCAGTTCTTC
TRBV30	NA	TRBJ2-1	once	CAWSVSTGTFSYNEQFF	TGTGCCTGGAGTGTCTCAACCGGGACTTTCTCCTACAATGAGCAGTTCTTC
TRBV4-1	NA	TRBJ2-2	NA	CASSQGRYTGELFF	TGCGCCAGCAGCCAAGGGAGGTACACCGGGGAGCTGTTTTTT
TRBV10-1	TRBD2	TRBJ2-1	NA	CASSPAGLAGQSSYNEQFF	TGCGCCAGCAGTCCAGCGGGACTAGCGGGGCAAAGCTCCTACAATGAGCAGTTCTTC
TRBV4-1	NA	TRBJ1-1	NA	CASSPVWGVEAFF	TGCGCCAGCAGCCCCGTGTGGGGGGTTGAAGCTTTCTTT
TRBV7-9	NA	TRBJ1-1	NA	CASSFTGQTEAFF	TGTGCCAGCAGCTTCACAGGGCAGACTGAAGCTTTCTTT
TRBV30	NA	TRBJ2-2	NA	CAWTTTNTGELFF	TGTGCCTGGACAACTACGAACACCGGGGAGCTGTTTTTT
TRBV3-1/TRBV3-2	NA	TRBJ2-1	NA	CASSLRLKGEQFF	TGTGCCAGCAGCTTACGACTTAAGGGGGAGCAGTTCTTC
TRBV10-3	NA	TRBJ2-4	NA	CAISERGENIQYF	TGTGCCATCAGCGAGAGGGGGGAGAACATTCAGTACTTC
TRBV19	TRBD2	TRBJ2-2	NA	CASRVGLADTGELFF	TGTGCCAGTAGAGTGGGACTAGCGGACACCGGGGAGCTGTTTTTT
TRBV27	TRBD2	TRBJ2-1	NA	CASSPGTSGRNEQFF	TGTGCCAGCAGCCCAGGGACTAGCGGGAGAAATGAGCAGTTCTTC
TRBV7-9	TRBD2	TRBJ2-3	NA	CASSLVIEREVYF	TGTGCCAGCAGCTTAGTTATCGAGCGGGAGGTGTATTTT
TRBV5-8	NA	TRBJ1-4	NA	CASSLAFGRRAWEGKLFF	TGTGCCAGCAGCTTGGCTTTTGGTCGGCGGGCGTGGGAAGGAAAACTGTTTTTT